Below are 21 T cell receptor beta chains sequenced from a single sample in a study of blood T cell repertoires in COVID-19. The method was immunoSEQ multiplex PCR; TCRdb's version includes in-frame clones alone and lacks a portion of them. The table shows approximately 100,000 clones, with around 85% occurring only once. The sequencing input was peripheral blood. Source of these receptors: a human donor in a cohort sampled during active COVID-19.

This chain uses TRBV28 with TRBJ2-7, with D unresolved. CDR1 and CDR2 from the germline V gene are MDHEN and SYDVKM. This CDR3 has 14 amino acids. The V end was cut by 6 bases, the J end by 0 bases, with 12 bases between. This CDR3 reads CASRGTPSSYEQYF. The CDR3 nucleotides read TGTGCCAGCAGAGGAACGCCTAGCTCCTACGAGCAGTACTTC.

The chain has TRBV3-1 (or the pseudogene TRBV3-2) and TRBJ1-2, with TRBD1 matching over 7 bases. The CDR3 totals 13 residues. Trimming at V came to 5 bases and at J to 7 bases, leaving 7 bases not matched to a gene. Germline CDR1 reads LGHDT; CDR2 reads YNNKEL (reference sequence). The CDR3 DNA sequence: TGTGCCAGCAGCGCCTCGACAGGGAGTGGCTACACCTTC. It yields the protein CASSASTGSGYTF.

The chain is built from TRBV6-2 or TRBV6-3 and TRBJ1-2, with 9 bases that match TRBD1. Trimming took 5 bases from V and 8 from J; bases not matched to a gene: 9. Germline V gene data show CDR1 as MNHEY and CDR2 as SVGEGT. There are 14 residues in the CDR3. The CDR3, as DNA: TGTGCCAGCAGTGCCCGGGACAGGGTCGGCGGCTACACCTTC. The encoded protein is CASSARDRVGGYTF.

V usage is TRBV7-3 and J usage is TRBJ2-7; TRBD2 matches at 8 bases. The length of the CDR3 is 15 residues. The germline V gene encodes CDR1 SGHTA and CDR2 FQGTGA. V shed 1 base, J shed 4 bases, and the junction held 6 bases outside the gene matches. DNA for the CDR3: TGTGCCAGCAGCTTAAACGCGGGAGGAATGTACGAGCAGTACTTC. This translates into CASSLNAGGMYEQYF.

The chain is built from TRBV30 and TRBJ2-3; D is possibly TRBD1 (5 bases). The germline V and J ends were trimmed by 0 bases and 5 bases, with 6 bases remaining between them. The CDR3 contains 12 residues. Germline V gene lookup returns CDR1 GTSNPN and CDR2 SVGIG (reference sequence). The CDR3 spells CAWSVQVDTQYF. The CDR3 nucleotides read TGTGCCTGGAGTGTACAGGTAGATACGCAGTATTTT.

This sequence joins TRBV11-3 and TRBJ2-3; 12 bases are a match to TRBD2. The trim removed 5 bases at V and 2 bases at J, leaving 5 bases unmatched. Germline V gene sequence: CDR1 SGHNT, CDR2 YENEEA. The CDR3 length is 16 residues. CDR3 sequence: CASSLGLAGLTDTQYF. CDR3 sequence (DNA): TGTGCCAGCAGCCTGGGACTAGCGGGCCTCACAGATACGCAGTATTTT. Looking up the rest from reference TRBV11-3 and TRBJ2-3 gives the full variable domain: EAGVVQSPRYKIIEKKQPVAFWCNPISGHNTLYWYLQNLGQGPELLIRYENEEAVDDSQLPKDRFSAERLKGVDSTLKIQPAELGDSAVYLCASSLGLAGLTDTQYFGPGTRLTVL.

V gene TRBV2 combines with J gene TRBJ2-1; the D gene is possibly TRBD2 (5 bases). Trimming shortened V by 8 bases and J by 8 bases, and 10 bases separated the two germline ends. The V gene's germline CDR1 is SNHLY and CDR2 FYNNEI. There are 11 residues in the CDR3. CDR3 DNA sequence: TGTGCCAGCCCCTGGCGGGATGAGCAGTTCTTC. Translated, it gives CASPWRDEQFF.

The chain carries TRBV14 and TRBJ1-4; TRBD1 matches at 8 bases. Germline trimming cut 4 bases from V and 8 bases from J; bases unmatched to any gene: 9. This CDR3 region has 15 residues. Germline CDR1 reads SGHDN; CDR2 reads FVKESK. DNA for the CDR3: TGTGCCAGCAGCCTATGGACAGGGAGGGGCGAAAAACTGTTTTTT. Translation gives CASSLWTGRGEKLFF.

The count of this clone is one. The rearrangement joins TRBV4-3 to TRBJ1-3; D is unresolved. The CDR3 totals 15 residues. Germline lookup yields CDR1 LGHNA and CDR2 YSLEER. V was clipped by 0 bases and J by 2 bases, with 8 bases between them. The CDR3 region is CASSQDRHAGNTIYF. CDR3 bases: TGCGCCAGCAGCCAAGACAGGCATGCTGGAAACACCATATATTTT.

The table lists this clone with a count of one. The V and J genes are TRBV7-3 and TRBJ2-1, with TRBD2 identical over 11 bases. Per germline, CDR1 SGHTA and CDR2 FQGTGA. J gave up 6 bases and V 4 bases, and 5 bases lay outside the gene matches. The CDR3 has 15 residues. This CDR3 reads CASSSLAGGPNEQFF. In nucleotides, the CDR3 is TGTGCCAGCAGCTCGTTAGCGGGAGGGCCCAATGAGCAGTTCTTC.

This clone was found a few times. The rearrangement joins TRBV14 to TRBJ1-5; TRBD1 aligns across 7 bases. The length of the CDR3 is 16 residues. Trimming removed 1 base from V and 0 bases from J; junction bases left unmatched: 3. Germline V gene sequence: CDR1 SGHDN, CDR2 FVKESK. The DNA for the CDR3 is TGTGCCAGCAGCCAAGGACAGGGCTATAGCAATCAGCCCCAGCATTTT. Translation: CASSQGQGYSNQPQHF.

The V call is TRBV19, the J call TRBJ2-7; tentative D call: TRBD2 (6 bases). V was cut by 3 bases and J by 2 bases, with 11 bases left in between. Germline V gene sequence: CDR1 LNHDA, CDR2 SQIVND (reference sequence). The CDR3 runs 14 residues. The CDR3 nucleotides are TGTGCCAGTAGTATGCAAGCGGGTGCCTACGAGCAGTACTTC. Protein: CASSMQAGAYEQYF. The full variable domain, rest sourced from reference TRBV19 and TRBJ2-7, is DGGITQSPKYLFRKEGQNVTLSCEQNLNHDAMYWYRQDPGQGLRLIYYSQIVNDFQKGDIAEGYSVSREKKESFPLTVTSAQKNPTAFYLCASSMQAGAYEQYFGPGTRLTVT.

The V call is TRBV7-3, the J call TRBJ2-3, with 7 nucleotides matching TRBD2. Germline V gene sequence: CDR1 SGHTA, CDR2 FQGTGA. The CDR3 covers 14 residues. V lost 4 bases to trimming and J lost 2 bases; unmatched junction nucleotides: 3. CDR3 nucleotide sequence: TGTGCCAGCAGCTCGGGACTAAACACAGATACGCAGTATTTT. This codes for CASSSGLNTDTQYF.

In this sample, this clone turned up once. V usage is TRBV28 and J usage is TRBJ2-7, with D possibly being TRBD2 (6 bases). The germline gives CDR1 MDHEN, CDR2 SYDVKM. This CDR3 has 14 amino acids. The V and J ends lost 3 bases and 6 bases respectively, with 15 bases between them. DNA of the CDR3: TGTGCCAGCAGTTTCTCCTACGGGAGTACCGAGCAGTACTTC. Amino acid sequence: CASSFSYGSTEQYF.

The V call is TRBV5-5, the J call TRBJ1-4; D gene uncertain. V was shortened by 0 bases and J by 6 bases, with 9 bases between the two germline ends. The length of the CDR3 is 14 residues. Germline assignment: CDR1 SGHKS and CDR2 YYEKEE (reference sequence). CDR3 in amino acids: CASSLVVNYEKLFF. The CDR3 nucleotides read TGTGCCAGCAGCTTGGTGGTTAACTATGAAAAACTGTTTTTT.

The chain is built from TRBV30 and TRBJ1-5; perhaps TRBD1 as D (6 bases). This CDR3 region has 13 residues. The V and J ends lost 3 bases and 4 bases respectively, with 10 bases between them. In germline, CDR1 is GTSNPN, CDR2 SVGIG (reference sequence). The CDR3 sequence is CAWSRDTNQPQHF. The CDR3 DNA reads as TGTGCCTGGAGCCGGGACACAAATCAGCCCCAGCATTTT.

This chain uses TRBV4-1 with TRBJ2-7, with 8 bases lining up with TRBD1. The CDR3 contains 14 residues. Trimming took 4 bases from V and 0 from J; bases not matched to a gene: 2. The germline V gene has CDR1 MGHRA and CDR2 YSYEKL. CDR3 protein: CASSRTGNSYEQYF. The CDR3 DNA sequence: TGCGCCAGCAGCCGGACAGGGAACTCCTACGAGCAGTACTTC.

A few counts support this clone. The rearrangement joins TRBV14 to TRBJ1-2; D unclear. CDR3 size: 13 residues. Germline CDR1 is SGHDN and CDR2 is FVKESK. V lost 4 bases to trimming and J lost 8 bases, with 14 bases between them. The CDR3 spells CASSPTAVGGYTF. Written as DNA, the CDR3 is TGTGCCAGCAGCCCCACGGCGGTCGGGGGCTACACCTTC. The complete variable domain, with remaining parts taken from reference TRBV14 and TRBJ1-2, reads EAGVTQFPSHSVIEKGQTVTLRCDPISGHDNLYWYRRVMGKEIKFLLHFVKESKQDESGMPNNRFLAERTGGTYSTLKVQPAELEDSGVYFCASSPTAVGGYTFGSGTRLTVV.

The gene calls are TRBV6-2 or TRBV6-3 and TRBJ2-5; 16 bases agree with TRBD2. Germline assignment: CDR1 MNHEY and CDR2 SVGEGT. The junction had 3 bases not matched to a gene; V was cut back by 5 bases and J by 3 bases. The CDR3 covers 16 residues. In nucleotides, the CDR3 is TGTGCCAGCAGTCGGGGACTAGCGGGGGGGAAAGAGACCCAGTACTTC. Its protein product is CASSRGLAGGKETQYF.

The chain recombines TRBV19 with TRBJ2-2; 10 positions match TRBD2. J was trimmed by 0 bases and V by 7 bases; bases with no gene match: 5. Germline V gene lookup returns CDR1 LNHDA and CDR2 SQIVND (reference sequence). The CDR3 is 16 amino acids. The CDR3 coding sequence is TGTGCCAGTATCAATAGCGGGGGGCCGAACACCGGGGAGCTGTTTTTT. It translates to CASINSGGPNTGELFF.

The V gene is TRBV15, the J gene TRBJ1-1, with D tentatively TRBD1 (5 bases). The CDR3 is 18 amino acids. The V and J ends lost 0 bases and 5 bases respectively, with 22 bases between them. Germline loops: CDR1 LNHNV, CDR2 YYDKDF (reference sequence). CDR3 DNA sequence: TGTGCCACCAGCAGAGAGGTGTCGGGGGTAAATATCGCTACTGAAGCTTTCTTT. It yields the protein CATSREVSGVNIATEAFF.